This TCR beta chain was identified during a study of technical replicates of blood from a handful of donors. This clone was seen once. Sequencing was performed with immunoSEQ multiplex PCR; in TCRdb, only in-frame clones are kept and a portion is missing. The sample consists of about 64,000 clones, 75% to 90% of them appearing once. Trimming shortened V by 4 bases and J by 5 bases, and 15 bases separated the two germline ends. The CDR3 consists of 15 residues. CDR1 LGHNA and CDR2 YSLEER come from the germline V gene. V gene TRBV4-3 combines with J gene TRBJ2-1, with D perhaps matching TRBD2 (6 bases). Source material: PBMCs. The receptor was derived from a human donor in good health. Some clones in this sample may be carry-over from other donors' samples. The CDR3 sequence: CASSLGTAPDNEQFF. CDR3 DNA sequence: TGCGCCAGCAGCCTAGGGACTGCCCCCGACAATGAGCAGTTCTTC.